Each of the 14 T cell receptor beta chains below was sequenced from the same sample in a study of blood T cell repertoires in COVID-19. TCRdb keeps only in-frame clones here, not all; method: immunoSEQ multiplex PCR. The table has around 190,000 clones, 88% seen once; the top ten hold roughly a sixth. The sequencing sample was made of peripheral blood. The receptors here all came from a middle-aged man with COVID-19, enrolled during active disease.

The chain is built from TRBV7-9 and TRBJ1-5; D is uncertain. The CDR3 spans 15 residues. The ends were cut back, 5 bases at V and 3 bases at J, with 14 bases in the middle. Germline CDR1 SEHNR, CDR2 FQNEAQ (reference sequence). The CDR3 region has the DNA TGTGCCAGCAGCCTAGTGCGGCGGCCCAATCAGCCCCAGCATTTT. Its protein product is CASSLVRRPNQPQHF.

The rearrangement links TRBV29-1 to TRBJ2-5, with TRBD1 matching 8 bases. CDR1 is SQVTM, CDR2 ANQGSEA, per germline. The CDR3 has 14 amino acids. Trimming at V came to 7 bases and at J to 0 bases, leaving 7 bases not matched to a gene. In nucleotides, the CDR3 is TGCAGCGCGTTCGGACAGGGTCACCAAGAGACCCAGTACTTC. Translated, it gives CSAFGQGHQETQYF.

The rearrangement links TRBV6-6 to TRBJ2-7; TRBD1 agrees at 7 bases. Per the germline V gene, CDR1 is MNHNY and CDR2 is SVGAGI (reference sequence). There are 14 residues in the CDR3. V trimming: 2 bases; J trimming: 5 bases; junction bases outside the gene matches: 6. CDR3 sequence: CASSYLRQGNEQYF. The CDR3 bases are TGTGCCAGCAGTTACCTCAGACAGGGCAACGAGCAGTACTTC.

The CDR3 sequence is CASSSMTSGSGGEQFF. As DNA, the CDR3 is TGTGCCAGCAGCTCGATGACTAGCGGGAGTGGAGGTGAGCAGTTCTTC. The J gene is TRBJ2-1, the V gene TRBV7-6, with 12 bases identical to TRBD2. V dropped 4 bases and J dropped 9; count of bases not matched to a gene: 10. The CDR3 length is 16 residues. Germline V gene data show CDR1 as SGHVS and CDR2 as FNYEAQ.

The J gene is TRBJ2-7, the V gene TRBV18, with TRBD2 as a possible D gene (5 bases). V was clipped by 0 bases and J by 2 bases, with 5 bases between them. Germline-derived CDR1 and CDR2 are KGHSH and LQKENI. CDR3 length equals 13 residues. CDR3 coding DNA: TGTGCCAGCTCACCACCCGGGGCCTACGAGCAGTACTTC. This gives the protein CASSPPGAYEQYF.

The gene calls are TRBV6-5 and TRBJ1-2, with 7 bases identical to TRBD1. CDR3 size: 14 residues. The germline gives CDR1 MNHEY, CDR2 SVGAGI. V shed 7 bases, J shed 2 bases, and the junction held 7 bases outside the gene matches. The CDR3 region has the DNA TGTGCCAGCAATCGACAGGGTACCAACTATGGCTACACCTTC. Its protein is CASNRQGTNYGYTF.

CDR3 in amino acids: CSVVIREMYEQYF. The CDR3 DNA is TGCAGCGTTGTTATCCGGGAGATGTACGAGCAGTACTTC. V usage is TRBV29-1 and J usage is TRBJ2-7; D is perhaps TRBD2 (6 bases). This CDR3 has 13 amino acids. Trimming removed 4 bases at V and 4 bases at J, with 14 bases between. The V gene's germline CDR1 is SQVTM and CDR2 ANQGSEA.

This rearrangement joins TRBV2 to TRBJ2-4, with no clear D. Trimming pared 7 bases from V and 1 base from J, leaving 11 bases between. Per the germline V gene, CDR1 is SNHLY and CDR2 is FYNNEI. The CDR3 is 14 residues long. This CDR3 reads CASTRDGAKNIQYF. The DNA for the CDR3 is TGTGCCAGCACCCGAGACGGGGCCAAAAACATTCAGTACTTC.

This clone has just one count. V and J are TRBV5-1 and TRBJ2-1; 9 nucleotides align to TRBD1. Unmatched junction bases numbered 5, after V lost 6 bases and J lost 4 bases. The V gene's germline CDR1 is SGHRS and CDR2 YFSETQ. This CDR3 region has 14 residues. CDR3 in amino acids: CASTTGQGYNEQFF. As DNA, the CDR3 is TGCGCCAGCACCACGGGACAGGGATACAATGAGCAGTTCTTC.

V usage is TRBV6-5 and J usage is TRBJ2-2, with 11 bases lining up with TRBD2. CDR1 is MNHEY and CDR2 is SVGAGI in the germline V gene. V was pared by 6 bases and J by 5 bases, with 5 bases of the junction left unmatched. The CDR3 spans 15 residues. CDR3 protein: CASSPGTSGTGELFF. CDR3 nucleotide sequence: TGTGCCAGCAGCCCCGGGACTAGCGGTACCGGGGAGCTGTTTTTT.

The rearrangement joins TRBV7-8 to TRBJ2-7, with 7 nucleotides matching TRBD1. Germline V lookup: CDR1 SGHVS, CDR2 FQNEAQ. The ends lost 0 bases at V and 3 bases at J; junction bases unmatched: 5. There are 15 residues in the CDR3. The CDR3 region is CASSLAGGGVYEQYF. In DNA, the CDR3 is TGTGCCAGCAGCTTAGCAGGGGGCGGCGTCTACGAGCAGTACTTC.

The rearrangement uses TRBV18 and TRBJ1-2; 9 bases are shared with TRBD1. Germline CDR1 is KGHSH and CDR2 is LQKENI. The V segment lost 7 bases and the J segment 5 bases; nucleotides outside the gene matches: 11. The CDR3 has 15 amino acids. The CDR3 region has the DNA TGTGCCAGCTTGCGTGCCCCGGGACAGGGATATGGCTACACCTTC. As protein: CASLRAPGQGYGYTF.

This chain joins TRBV15 and TRBJ2-7; 8 positions match TRBD2. The J segment lost 5 bases and the V segment lost 0 bases, leaving 15 bases of the junction unmatched. CDR3 length equals 18 residues. Germline V gives CDR1 LNHNV, CDR2 YYDKDF (reference sequence). The CDR3 sequence: CATSRDRGGAGGGDEQYF. The CDR3 region has the DNA TGTGCCACCAGCAGAGATCGTGGAGGGGCGGGGGGAGGCGACGAGCAGTACTTC.

The chain is built from TRBV19 and TRBJ1-6; possibly TRBD1 for D (5 bases). Germline lookup yields CDR1 LNHDA and CDR2 SQIVND (reference sequence). V lost 1 base and J lost 5, with 12 bases in between. The CDR3 is made up of 16 amino acids. The CDR3 loop is CASSIGAGPHNSPLHF. The CDR3 DNA follows: TGTGCCAGTAGTATAGGGGCAGGGCCCCATAATTCACCCCTCCACTTT.